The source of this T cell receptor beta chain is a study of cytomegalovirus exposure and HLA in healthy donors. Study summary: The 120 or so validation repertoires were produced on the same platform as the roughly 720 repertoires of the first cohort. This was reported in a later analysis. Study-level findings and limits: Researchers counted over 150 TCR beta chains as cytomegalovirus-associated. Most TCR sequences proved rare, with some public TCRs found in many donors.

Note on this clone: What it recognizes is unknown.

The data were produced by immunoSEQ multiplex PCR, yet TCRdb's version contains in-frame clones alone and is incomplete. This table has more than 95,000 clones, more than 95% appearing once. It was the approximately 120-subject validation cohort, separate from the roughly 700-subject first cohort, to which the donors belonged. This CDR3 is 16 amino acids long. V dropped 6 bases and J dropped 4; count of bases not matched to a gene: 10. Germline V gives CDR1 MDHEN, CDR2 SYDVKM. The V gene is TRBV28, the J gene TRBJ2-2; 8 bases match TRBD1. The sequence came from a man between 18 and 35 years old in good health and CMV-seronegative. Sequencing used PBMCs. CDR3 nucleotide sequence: TGTGCCAGCAGCCTCTTACAGGGGGTTACCACCGGGGAGCTGTTTTTT. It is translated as CASSLLQGVTTGELFF.